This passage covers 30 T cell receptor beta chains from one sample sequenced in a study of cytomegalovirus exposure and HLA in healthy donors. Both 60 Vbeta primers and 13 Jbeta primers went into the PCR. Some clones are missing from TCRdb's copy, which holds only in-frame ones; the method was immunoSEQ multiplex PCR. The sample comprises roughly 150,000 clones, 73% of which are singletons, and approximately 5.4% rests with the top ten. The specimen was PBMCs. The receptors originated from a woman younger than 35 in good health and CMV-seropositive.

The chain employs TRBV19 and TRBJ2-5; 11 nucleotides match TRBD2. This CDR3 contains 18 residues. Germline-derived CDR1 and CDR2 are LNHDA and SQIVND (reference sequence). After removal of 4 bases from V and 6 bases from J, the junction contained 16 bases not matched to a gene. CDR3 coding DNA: TGTGCCAGTAGTACCCCTAGCGGGGGGACCCTTTTCGAAAAGACCCAGTACTTC. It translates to CASSTPSGGTLFEKTQYF.

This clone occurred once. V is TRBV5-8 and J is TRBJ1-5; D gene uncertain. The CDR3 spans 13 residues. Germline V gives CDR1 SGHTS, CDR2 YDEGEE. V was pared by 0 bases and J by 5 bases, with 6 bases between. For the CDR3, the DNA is TGTGCCAGCAGCTTGGAATCGGATCAGCCCCAGCATTTT. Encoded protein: CASSLESDQPQHF.

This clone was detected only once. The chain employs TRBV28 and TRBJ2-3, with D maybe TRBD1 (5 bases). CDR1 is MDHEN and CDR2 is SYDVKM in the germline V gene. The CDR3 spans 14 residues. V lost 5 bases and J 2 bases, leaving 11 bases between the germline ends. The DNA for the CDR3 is TGTGCCAGCAGTACCGACAGACCCACAGATACGCAGTATTTT. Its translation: CASSTDRPTDTQYF.

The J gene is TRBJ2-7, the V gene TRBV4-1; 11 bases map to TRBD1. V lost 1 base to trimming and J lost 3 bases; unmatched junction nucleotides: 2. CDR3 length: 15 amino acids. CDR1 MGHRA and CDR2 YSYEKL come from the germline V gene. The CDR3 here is CASSQAGTGGYEQYF. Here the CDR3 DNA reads TGCGCCAGCAGCCAAGCTGGGACAGGGGGCTACGAGCAGTACTTC.

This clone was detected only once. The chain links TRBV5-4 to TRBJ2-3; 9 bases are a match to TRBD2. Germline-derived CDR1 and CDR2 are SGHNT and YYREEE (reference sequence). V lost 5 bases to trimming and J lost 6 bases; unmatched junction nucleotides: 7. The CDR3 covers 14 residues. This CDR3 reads CASSFGTSQDTQYF. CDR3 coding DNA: TGTGCCAGCAGTTTCGGGACTAGCCAGGATACGCAGTATTTT. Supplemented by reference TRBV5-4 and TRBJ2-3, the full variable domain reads ETGVTQSPTHLIKTRGQQVTLRCSSQSGHNTVSWYQQALGQGPQFIFQYYREEENGRGNFPPRFSGLQFPNYSSELNVNALELDDSALYLCASSFGTSQDTQYFGPGTRLTVL.

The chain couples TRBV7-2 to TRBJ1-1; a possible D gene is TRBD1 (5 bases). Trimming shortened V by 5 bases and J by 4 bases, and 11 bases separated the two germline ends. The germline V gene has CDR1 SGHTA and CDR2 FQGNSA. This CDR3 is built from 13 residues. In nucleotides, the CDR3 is TGTGCCAGCAGCCGTCGCGGGGGCACTGAAGCTTTCTTT. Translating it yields CASSRRGGTEAFF.

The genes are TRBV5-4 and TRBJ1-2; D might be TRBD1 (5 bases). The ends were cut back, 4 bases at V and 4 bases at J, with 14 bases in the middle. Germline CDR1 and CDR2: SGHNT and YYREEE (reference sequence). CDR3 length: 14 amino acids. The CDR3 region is CASSVRGFFYGYTF. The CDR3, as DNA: TGTGCCAGCAGCGTGCGGGGCTTCTTCTATGGCTACACCTTC.

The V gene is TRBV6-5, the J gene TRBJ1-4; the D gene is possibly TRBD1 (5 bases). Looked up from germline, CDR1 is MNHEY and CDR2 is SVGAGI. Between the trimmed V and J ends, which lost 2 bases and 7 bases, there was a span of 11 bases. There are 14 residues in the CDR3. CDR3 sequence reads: CASSYAMGREKLFF. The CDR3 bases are TGTGCCAGCAGTTACGCGATGGGGCGTGAAAAACTGTTTTTT.

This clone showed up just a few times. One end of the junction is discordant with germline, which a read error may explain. The chain's CDR3 is CASSPWFTGYPVEAFF. In DNA, the CDR3 is TGTGCTAGCAGCCCATGGTTTACAGGTTATCCCGTTGAAGCTTTCTTT. The chain uses TRBV7-7 and TRBJ1-1; D perhaps matches TRBD1 (5 bases). In germline, CDR1 is SSHAT, CDR2 FNYEAQ (reference sequence). CDR3 length: 16 amino acids. Full variable domain (outside the CDR3, taken from reference TRBV7-7 and TRBJ1-1): GAGVSQSPRYKVTKRGQDVTLRCDPISSHATLYWYQQALGQGPEFLTYFNYEAQPDKSGLPSDRFSAERPEGSISTLTIQRTEQRDSAMYRCASSPWFTGYPVEAFFGQGTRLTVV.

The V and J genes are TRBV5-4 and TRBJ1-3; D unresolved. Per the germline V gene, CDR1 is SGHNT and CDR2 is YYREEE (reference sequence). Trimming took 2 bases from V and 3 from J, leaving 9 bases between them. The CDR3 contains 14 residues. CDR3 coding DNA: TGTGCCAGCAGCTTAGAGCCTGGTGGAAACACCATATATTTT. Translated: CASSLEPGGNTIYF.

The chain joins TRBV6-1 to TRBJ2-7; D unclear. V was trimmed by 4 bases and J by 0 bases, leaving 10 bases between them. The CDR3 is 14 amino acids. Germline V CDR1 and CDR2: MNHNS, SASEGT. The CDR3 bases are TGTGCCAGCAGTGGGGCCTCGAACTCCTACGAGCAGTACTTC. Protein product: CASSGASNSYEQYF.

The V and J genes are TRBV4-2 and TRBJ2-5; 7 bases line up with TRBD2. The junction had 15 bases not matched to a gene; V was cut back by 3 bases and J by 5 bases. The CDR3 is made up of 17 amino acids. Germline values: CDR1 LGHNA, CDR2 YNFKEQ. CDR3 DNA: TGTGCCAGCAGCCAGGGGGGGGAGGGGCTTGGCGGTGAGACCCAGTACTTC. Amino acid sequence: CASSQGGEGLGGETQYF.

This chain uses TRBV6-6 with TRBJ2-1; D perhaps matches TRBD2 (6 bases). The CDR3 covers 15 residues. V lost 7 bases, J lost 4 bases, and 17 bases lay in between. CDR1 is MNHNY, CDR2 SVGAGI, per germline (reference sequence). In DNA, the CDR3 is TGTGCCAGCACGTCGACTAGAAAATCATACAATGAGCAGTTCTTC. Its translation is CASTSTRKSYNEQFF.

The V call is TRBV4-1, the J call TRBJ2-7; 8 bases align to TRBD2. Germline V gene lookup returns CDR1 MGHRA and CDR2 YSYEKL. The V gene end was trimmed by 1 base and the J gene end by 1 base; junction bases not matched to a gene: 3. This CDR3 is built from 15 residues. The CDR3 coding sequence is TGCGCCAGCAGCCAAGTTCGGGGGGGGTCCTACGAGCAGTACTTC. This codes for CASSQVRGGSYEQYF.

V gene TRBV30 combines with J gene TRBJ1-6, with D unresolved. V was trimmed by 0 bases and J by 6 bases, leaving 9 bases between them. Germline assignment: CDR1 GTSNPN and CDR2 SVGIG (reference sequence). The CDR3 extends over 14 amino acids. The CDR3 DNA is TGTGCCTGGAGTGTACAGTCCATTAATTCACCCCTCCACTTT. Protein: CAWSVQSINSPLHF.

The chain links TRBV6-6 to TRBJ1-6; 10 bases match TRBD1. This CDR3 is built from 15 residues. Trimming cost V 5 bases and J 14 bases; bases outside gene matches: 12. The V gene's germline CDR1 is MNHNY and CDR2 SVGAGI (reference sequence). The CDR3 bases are TGTGCCAGCAGTGGGTTCCCGACAGGGGGCATAACCCTCCACTTT. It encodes CASSGFPTGGITLHF.

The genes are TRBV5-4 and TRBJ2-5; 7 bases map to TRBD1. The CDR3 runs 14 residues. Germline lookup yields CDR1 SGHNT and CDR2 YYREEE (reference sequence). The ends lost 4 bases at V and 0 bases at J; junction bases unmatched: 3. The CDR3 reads CASSRDSYQETQYF. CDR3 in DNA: TGTGCCAGCAGCAGGGACAGTTACCAAGAGACCCAGTACTTC.

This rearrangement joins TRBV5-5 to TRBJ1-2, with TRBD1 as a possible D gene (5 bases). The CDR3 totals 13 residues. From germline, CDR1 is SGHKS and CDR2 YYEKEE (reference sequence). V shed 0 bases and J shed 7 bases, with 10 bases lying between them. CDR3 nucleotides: TGTGCCAGCAGCTTGGGCGGGGGAGGTGGCTACACCTTC. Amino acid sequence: CASSLGGGGGYTF.

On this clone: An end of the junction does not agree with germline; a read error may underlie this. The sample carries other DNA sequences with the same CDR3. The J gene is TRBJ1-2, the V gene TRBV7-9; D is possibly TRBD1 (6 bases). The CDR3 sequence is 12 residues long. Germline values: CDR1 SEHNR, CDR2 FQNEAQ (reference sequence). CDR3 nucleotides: TGTTCCAGCAGCCTAACGGGGGGCGGCTACACCTTC. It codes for CSSSLTGGGYTF.

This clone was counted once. CDR3 region: CASSLKVGQGAAGELFF. The DNA for the CDR3 is TGTGCCAGCAGCTTAAAAGTCGGACAGGGGGCGGCCGGGGAGCTGTTTTTT. This rearrangement joins TRBV7-2 to TRBJ2-2; TRBD1 aligns across 11 bases. The length of the CDR3 is 17 residues. V lost 2 bases and J lost 6; bases outside the gene matches: 8. Germline lookup yields CDR1 SGHTA and CDR2 FQGNSA. The variable domain in full, with the rest retrieved from reference TRBV7-2 and TRBJ2-2, is GAGVSQSPSNKVTEKGKDVELRCDPISGHTALYWYRQSLGQGLEFLIYFQGNSAPDKSGLPSDRFSAERTGGSVSTLTIQRTQQEDSAVYLCASSLKVGQGAAGELFFGEGSRLTVL.

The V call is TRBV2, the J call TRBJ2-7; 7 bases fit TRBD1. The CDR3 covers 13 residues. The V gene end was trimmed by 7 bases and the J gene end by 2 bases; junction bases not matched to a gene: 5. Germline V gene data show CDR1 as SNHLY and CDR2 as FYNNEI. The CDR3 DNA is TGTGCCAGCAATTCCAGGGGGACCTACGAGCAGTACTTC. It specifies CASNSRGTYEQYF. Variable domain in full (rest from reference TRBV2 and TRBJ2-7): EPEVTQTPSHQVTQMGQEVILRCVPISNHLYFYWYRQILGQKVEFLVSFYNNEISEKSEIFDDQFSVERPDGSNFTLKIRSTKLEDSAMYFCASNSRGTYEQYFGPGTRLTVT.

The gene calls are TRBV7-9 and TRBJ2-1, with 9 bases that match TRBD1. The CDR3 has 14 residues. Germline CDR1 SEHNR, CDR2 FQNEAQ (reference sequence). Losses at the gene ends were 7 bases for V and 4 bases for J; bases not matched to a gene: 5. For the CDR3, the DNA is TGTGCCAGCAAGGGACAGGGCCTATACAATGAGCAGTTCTTC. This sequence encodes CASKGQGLYNEQFF.

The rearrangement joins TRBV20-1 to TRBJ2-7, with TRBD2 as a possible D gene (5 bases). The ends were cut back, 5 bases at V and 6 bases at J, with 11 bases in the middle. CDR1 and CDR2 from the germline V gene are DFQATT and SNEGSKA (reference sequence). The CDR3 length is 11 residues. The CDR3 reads CSAPRAGEQYF. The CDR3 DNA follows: TGCAGTGCTCCCCGCGCGGGCGAGCAGTACTTC.

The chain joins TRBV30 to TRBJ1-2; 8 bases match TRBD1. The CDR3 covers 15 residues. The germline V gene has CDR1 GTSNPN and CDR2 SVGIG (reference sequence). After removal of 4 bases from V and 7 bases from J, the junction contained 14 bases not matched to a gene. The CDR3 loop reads CAWNGLRQGAGGYTF. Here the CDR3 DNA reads TGTGCCTGGAACGGCTTGAGGCAGGGGGCGGGTGGCTACACCTTC.

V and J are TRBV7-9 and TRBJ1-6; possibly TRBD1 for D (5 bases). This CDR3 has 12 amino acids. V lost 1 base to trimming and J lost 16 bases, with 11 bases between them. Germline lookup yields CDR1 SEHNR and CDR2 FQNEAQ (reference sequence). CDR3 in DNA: TGTGCCAGCAGCTTAGACACAGGAGTACTCCACTTT. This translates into CASSLDTGVLHF.

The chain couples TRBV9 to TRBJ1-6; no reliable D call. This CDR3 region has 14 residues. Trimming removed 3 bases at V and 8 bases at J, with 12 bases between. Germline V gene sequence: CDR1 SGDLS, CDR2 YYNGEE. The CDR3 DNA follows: TGTGCCAGCAGCGCGGCGGGGATGCATTCACCCCTCCACTTT. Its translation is CASSAAGMHSPLHF.

This CDR3 reads CSAPQDYGYTF. In nucleotides, the CDR3 is TGCAGTGCTCCACAGGATTATGGCTACACCTTC. The chain couples TRBV20-1 to TRBJ1-2; a possible D gene is TRBD1 (5 bases). From germline, CDR1 is DFQATT and CDR2 SNEGSKA (reference sequence). This CDR3 has 11 amino acids. Trimming cost V 5 bases and J 5 bases, with 9 bases left between them.

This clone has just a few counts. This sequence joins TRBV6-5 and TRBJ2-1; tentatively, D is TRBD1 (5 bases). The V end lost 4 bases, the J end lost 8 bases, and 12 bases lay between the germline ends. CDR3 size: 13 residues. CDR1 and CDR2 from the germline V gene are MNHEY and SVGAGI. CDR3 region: CASSLGQGYEQFF. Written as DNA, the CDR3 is TGTGCCAGCAGTTTAGGGCAGGGCTATGAGCAGTTCTTC.

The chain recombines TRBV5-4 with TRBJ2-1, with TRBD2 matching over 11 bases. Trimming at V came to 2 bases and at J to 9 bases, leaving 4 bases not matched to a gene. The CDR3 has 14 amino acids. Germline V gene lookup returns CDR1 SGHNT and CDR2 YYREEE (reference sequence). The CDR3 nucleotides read TGTGCCAGCAGCTTTAGCGGGGGGGCTGTTGAGCAGTTCTTC. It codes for CASSFSGGAVEQFF.

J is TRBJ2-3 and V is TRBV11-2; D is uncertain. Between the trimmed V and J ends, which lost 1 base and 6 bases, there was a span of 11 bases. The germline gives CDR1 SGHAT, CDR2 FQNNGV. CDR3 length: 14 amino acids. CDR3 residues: CASSLVIFGDTQYF. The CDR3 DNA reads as TGTGCCAGCAGCTTAGTTATTTTCGGGGATACGCAGTATTTT.